This TCR beta chain was observed in a study of spatial heterogeneity in lung cancer. Regarding the study as a whole: Follow-up blood showed ubiquitous expanded tumor TCRs less than blood at resection did.

CDR1 and CDR2 (germline): SGHAT, FQNNGV. The CDR3 is made up of 15 amino acids. V shed 3 bases and J shed 9 bases, with 18 bases lying between them. Every molecule of TCR cDNA had its own unique molecular identifier. A single record per CDR3 protein comes from TCRdb applying MiXCR to the 5' RACE reads. The data show about 28,000 distinct CDR3 sequences, with more than 8% seen just once and about 36% held by the top ten. A few counts support this clonotype. Its antigen remains unidentified. The sample's time point: sample taken at primary tumor resection. In each case, whole RNA from tumor, nontumor lung or frozen PBMC was sequenced unsorted. The donors, about 78 patients with untreated early-stage non-small cell lung cancer, provided the samples.

Sequenced material: PBMCs, taken at surgery. The rearrangement links TRBV11-2 to TRBJ2-1; D is perhaps TRBD2 (6 bases). The receptor comes from a female donor with early-stage non-small cell lung cancer. CDR3: CASSFNLASRSEQFF. CDR3 coding DNA: TGTGCCAGCAGCTTTAATCTAGCGTCCAGGAGTGAGCAGTTCTTC. The complete variable domain, with remaining parts taken from reference TRBV11-2 and TRBJ2-1, reads EAGVAQSPRYKIIEKRQSVAFWCNPISGHATLYWYQQILGQGPKLLIQFQNNGVVDDSQLPKDRFSAERLKGVDSTLKIQPAKLEDSAVYLCASSFNLASRSEQFFGPGTRLTVL.